This T cell receptor beta chain was found in a study of blood T cell repertoires in COVID-19. Data came from immunoSEQ multiplex PCR; TCRdb stores just in-frame clones and leaves some out. The sample consists of about 170,000 clones, around 80% of them appearing once. Unmatched junction bases numbered 2, after V lost 1 base and J lost 3 bases. CDR1 SGHNT and CDR2 YYREEE come from the germline V gene (reference sequence). This CDR3 comprises 14 residues. The sample consisted of PBMCs or T cells enriched from blood (not recorded which). The TCR comes from a woman between 50 and 59 years old in a cohort exposed to, infected with or recovered from COVID-19 (not recorded which). The chain uses TRBV5-4 and TRBJ1-1; 8 positions agree with TRBD1. The CDR3 loop reads CASSLSGGYTEAFF. The CDR3 DNA reads as TGTGCCAGCAGCTTGTCAGGGGGCTACACTGAAGCTTTCTTT.